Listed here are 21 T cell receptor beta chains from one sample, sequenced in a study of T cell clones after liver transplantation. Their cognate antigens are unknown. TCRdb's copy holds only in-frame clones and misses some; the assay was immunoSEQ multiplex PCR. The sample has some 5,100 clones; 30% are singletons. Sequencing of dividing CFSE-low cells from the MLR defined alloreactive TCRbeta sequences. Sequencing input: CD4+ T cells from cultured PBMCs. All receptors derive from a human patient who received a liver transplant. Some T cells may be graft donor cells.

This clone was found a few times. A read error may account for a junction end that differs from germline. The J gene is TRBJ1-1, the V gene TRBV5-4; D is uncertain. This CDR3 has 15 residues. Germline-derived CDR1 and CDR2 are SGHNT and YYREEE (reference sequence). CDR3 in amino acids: CASSQDFFRDTEAFF. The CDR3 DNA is TGCGCCAGCAGCCAAGATTTCTTCCGGGACACTGAAGCTTTCTTT.

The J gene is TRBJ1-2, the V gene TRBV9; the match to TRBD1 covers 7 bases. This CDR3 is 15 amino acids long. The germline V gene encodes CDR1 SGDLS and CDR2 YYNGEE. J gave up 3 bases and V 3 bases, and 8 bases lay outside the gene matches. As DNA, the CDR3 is TGTGCCAGCAGCGGATACGACAGGGCGGACTATGGCTACACCTTC. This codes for CASSGYDRADYGYTF. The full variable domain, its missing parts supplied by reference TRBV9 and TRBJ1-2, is DSGVTQTPKHLITATGQRVTLRCSPRSGDLSVYWYQQSLDQGLQFLIQYYNGEERAKGNILERFSAQQFPDLHSELNLSSLELGDSALYFCASSGYDRADYGYTFGSGTRLTVV.

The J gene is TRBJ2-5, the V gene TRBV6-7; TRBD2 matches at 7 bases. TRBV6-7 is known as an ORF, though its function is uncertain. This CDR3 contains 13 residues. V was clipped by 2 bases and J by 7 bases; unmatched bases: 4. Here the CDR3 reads CASSYVPGGTQYF. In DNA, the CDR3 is TGTGCCAGCAGTTACGTCCCGGGGGGGACCCAGTACTTC.

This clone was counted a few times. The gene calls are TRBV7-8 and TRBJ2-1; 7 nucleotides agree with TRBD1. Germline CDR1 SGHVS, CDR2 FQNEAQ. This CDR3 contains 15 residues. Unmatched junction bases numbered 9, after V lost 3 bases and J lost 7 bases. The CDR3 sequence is CASSFGRGSRNEQFF. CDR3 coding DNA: TGTGCCAGCAGCTTCGGCAGGGGGTCGAGGAATGAGCAGTTCTTC.

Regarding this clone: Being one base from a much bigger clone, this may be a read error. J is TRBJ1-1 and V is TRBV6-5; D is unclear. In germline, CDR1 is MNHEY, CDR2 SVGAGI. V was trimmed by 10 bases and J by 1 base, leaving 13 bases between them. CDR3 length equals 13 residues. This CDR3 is CAITTTTNTEAFF. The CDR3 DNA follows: TGTGCCATCACAACTACTACGAACACTGAAGCTTTCTTT.

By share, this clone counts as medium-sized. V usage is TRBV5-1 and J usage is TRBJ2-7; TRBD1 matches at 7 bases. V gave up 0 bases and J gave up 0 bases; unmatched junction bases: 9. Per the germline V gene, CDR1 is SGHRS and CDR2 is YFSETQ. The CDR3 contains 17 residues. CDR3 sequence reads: CASSLGTGLRSSYEQYF. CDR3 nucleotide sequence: TGCGCCAGCAGCTTGGGGACAGGCCTTAGAAGCTCCTACGAGCAGTACTTC.

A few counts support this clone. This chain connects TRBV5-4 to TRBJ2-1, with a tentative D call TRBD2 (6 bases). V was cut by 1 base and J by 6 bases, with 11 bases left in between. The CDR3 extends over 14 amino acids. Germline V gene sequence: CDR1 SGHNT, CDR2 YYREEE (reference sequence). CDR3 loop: CASSLSGGANEQFF. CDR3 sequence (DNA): TGTGCCAGCAGCTTGAGCGGAGGGGCCAATGAGCAGTTCTTC. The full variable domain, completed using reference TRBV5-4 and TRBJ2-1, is ETGVTQSPTHLIKTRGQQVTLRCSSQSGHNTVSWYQQALGQGPQFIFQYYREEENGRGNFPPRFSGLQFPNYSSELNVNALELDDSALYLCASSLSGGANEQFFGPGTRLTVL.

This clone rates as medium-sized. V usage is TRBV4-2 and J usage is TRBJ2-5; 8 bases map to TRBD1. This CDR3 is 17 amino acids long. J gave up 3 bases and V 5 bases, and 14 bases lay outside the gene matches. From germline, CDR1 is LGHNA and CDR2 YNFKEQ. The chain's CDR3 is CASSYISGTGLEETQYF. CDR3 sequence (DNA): TGTGCCAGCAGCTACATCTCCGGGACAGGTTTGGAAGAGACCCAGTACTTC.

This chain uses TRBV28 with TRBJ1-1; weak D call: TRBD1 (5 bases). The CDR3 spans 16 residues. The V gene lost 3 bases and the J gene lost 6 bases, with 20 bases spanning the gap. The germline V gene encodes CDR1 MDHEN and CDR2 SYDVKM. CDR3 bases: TGTGCCAGCAGTTTGGGGGACGGCGTCTATCGCGCTGAAGCTTTCTTT. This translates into CASSLGDGVYRAEAFF.

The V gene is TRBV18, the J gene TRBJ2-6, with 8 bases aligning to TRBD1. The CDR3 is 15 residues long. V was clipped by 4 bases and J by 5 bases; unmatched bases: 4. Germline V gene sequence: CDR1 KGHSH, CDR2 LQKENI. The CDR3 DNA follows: TGTGCCAGCTCACTGGGACAGGCCTGGGCCAACGTCCTGACTTTC. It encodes CASSLGQAWANVLTF. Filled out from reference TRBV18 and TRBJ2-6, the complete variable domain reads NAGVMQNPRHLVRRRGQEARLRCSPMKGHSHVYWYRQLPEEGLKFMVYLQKENIIDESGMPKERFSAEFPKEGPSILRIQQVVRGDSAAYFCASSLGQAWANVLTFGAGSRLTVL.

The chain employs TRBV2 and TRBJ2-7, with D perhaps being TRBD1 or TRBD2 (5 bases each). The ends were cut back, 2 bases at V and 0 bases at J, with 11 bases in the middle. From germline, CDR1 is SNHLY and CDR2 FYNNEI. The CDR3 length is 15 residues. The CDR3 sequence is CASSERPRGSYEQYF. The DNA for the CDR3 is TGTGCCAGCAGTGAACGACCGAGGGGCTCCTACGAGCAGTACTTC.

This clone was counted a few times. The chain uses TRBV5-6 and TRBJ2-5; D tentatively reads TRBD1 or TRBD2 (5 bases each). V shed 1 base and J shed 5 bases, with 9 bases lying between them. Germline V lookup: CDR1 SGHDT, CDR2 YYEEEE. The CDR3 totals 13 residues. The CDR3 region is CASSLSGLETQYF. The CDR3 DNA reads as TGTGCCAGCAGCTTGTCGGGGCTGGAGACCCAGTACTTC.

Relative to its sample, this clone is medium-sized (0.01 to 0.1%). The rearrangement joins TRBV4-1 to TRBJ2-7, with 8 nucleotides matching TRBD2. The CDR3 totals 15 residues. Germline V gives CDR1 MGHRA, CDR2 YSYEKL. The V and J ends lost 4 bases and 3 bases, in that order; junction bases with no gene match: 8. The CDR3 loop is CASSLKAGANYEQYF. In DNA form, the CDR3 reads TGCGCCAGCAGCCTTAAAGCGGGAGCCAACTACGAGCAGTACTTC.

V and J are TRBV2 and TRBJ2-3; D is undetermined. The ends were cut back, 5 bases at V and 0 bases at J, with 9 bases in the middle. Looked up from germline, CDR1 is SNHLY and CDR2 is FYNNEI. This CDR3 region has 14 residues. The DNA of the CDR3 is TGTGCCAGCAGTCCGCACGACAGCACAGATACGCAGTATTTT. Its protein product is CASSPHDSTDTQYF.

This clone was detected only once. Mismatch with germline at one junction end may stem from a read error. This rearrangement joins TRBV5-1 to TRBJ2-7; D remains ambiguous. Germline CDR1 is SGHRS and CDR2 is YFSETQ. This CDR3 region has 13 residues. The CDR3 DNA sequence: TGCGCCAGCAGCACTACTGGGGTTTACGAGCAGTGCTTC. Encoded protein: CASSTTGVYEQCF.

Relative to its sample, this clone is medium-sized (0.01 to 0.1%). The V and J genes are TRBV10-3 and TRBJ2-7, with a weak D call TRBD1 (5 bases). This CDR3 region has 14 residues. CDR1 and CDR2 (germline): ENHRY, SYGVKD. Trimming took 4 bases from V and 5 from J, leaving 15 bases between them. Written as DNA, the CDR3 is TGTGCCATCAGTGGAAAAGACAGATCGGACGAGCAGTACTTC. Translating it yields CAISGKDRSDEQYF.

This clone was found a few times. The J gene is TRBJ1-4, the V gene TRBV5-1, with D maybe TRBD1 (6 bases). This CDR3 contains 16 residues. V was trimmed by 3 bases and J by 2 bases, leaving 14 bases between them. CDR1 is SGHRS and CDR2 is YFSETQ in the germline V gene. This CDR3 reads CASSSFPGDTNEKLFF. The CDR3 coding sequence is TGCGCCAGCAGCTCCTTCCCAGGGGACACTAATGAAAAACTGTTTTTT.

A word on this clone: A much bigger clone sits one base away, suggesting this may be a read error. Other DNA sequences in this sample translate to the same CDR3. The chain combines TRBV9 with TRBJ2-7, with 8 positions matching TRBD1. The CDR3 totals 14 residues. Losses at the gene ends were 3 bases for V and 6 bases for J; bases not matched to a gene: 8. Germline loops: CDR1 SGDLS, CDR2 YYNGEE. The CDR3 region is CASSAGQGASEQYF. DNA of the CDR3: TGTGCCAGCAGCGCCGGGCAGGGGGCCAGCGAGCAGTACTTC.

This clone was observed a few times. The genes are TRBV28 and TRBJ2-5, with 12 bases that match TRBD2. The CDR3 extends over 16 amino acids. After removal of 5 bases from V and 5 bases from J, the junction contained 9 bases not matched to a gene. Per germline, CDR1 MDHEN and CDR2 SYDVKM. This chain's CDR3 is CASSRVTSGRGETQYF. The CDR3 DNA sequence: TGTGCCAGCAGTCGCGTGACTAGCGGGAGAGGCGAGACCCAGTACTTC.

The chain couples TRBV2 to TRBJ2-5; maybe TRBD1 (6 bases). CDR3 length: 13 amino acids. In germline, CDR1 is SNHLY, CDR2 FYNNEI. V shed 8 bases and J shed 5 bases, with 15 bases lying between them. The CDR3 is CASFRGKEETQYF. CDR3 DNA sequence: TGTGCCAGCTTCAGGGGCAAGGAGGAGACCCAGTACTTC.

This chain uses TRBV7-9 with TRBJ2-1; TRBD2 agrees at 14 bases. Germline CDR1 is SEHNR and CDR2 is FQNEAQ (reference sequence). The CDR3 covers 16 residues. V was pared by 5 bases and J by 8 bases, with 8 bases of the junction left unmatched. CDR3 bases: TGTGCCAGCAGCCTCGGACTAGCGGGAGGCGGAGATGAGCAGTTCTTC. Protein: CASSLGLAGGGDEQFF.